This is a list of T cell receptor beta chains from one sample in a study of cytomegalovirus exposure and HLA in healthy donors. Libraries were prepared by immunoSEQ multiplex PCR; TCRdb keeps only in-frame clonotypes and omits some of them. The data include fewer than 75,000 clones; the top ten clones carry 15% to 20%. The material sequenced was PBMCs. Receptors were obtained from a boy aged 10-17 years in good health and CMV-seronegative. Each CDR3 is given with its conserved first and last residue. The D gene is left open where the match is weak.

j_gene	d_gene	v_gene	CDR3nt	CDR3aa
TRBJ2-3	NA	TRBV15	TGTGCCACCAGCAGAGGGGGGGAGACAGATACGCAGTATTTT	CATSRGGETDTQYF
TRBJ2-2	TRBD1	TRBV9	TGTGCCAGCAGCGAGACGGACAGGGGTTGGGGCACCGGGGAGCTGTTTTTT	CASSETDRGWGTGELFF
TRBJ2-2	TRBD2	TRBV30	TGTGCCTGGAGTGACCTAGCGGGGGCCACCGGGGAGCTGTTTTTT	CAWSDLAGATGELFF
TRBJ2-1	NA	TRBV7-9	TGTGCCAGCAGCTTTCCACTCTCGGGCAATGAGCAGTTCTTC	CASSFPLSGNEQFF
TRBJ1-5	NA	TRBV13	TGTGCCAGCAGCATTAGAGGACAGTCCTTTAGCAATCAGCCCCAGCATTTT	CASSIRGQSFSNQPQHF
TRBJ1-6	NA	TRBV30	TGTGCCTGGAGCGGGGGGAATAATTCACCCCTCCACTTT	CAWSGGNNSPLHF
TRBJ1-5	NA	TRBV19	TGTGCCAGTAGAGGAGGGAATCAGCCCCAGCATTTT	CASRGGNQPQHF
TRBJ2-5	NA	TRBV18	TGTGCCAGCTCACCCGGGGTCGGGGAGACCCAGTACTTC	CASSPGVGETQYF
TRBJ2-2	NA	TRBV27	TGTGCCAGCAGTTTATGGGCAGGGGATACGAACACCGGGGAGCTGTTTTTT	CASSLWAGDTNTGELFF
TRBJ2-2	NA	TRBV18	TGTGCCAGCTCGCCCCGGGTCCACGATACGGGGGAGCTGTTTTTT	CASSPRVHDTGELFF
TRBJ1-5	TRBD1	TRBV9	TGTGCCAGCAGCCCCAGTAGTGGGGGGCAGGGGGCCACCATGCCCCAGCATTTT	CASSPSSGGQGATMPQHF
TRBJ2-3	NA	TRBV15	TGTGCCACCAGCAGAGATGGGCCATCACTAGTACTATCAGATACGCAGTATTTT	CATSRDGPSLVLSDTQYF
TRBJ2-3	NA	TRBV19	TGTGCCAGTAGTCCACTAGAGGTGGATACGCAGTATTTT	CASSPLEVDTQYF
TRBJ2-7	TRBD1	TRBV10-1	TGCGCCAGCGGACAGGGCTCCTACGAGCAGTACTTC	CASGQGSYEQYF
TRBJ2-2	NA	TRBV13	TGTGCCAGCAGGACTACTAGTTACAGGGTCACCGGGGAGCTGTTTTTT	CASRTTSYRVTGELFF
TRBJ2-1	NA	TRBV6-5	TGTGCCAGCAGCCCGACAGGAGAGAGGGATGAGCAGTTCTTC	CASSPTGERDEQFF
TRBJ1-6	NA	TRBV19	TGTGCCAGTAGTGAGGCAGGGAAATTCCACTTT	CASSEAGKFHF
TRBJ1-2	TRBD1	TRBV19	TGTGCCAGTAGTGCCGGGGACAGGGGGCCGGGCACCTTC	CASSAGDRGPGTF
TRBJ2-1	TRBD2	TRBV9	TGTGCCAGCAGCGTAGACCCATCTAGCGGGCTTAAGAGTGAGCAGTTCTTC	CASSVDPSSGLKSEQFF
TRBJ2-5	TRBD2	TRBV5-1	TGCGCCAGCAGCTTGATTCTAGCGGGGGGCCAGGAGACCCAGTACTTC	CASSLILAGGQETQYF
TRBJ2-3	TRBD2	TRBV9	TGTGCCAGCAGCGTAGAAAGCGGGGCGTTGGATACGCAGTATTTT	CASSVESGALDTQYF
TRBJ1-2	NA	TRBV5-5	TGTGCCAGCAGCCCCCAGTCGGGGATCGAGGGCTACACCTTC	CASSPQSGIEGYTF
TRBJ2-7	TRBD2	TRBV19	TGTGCCAGTGGGGACGGGAGGGATTCCTACGAGCAGTACTTC	CASGDGRDSYEQYF
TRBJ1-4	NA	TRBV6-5	TGTGCCAGCAGCTCCACCGGGACTCCGGATGAAAAACTGTTTTTT	CASSSTGTPDEKLFF
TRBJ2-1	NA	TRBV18	TGTGCCAGCTCACCTCAGGGTGTGGGTTATGAGCAGTTCTTC	CASSPQGVGYEQFF
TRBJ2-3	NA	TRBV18	TGTGCCAGCTCTCTAAGCGGGTTTGGAGATACGCAGTATTTT	CASSLSGFGDTQYF
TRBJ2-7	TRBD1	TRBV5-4	TGTGCCAGCAGCTTCCCTCAACCCGGGACAGTTTCCTACGAGCAGTACTTC	CASSFPQPGTVSYEQYF
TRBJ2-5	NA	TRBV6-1	TGTGCCAGCAGTGAAGCGCCAGGGGCCCAAGAGACCCAGTACTTC	CASSEAPGAQETQYF
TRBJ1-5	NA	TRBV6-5	TGTGCCAGCGGGCGGGATAGCAATCAGCCCCAGCATTTT	CASGRDSNQPQHF
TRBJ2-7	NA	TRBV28	TGTGCCAGCAGTTTGTCCTCCTTTTCCTACGAGCAGTACTTC	CASSLSSFSYEQYF
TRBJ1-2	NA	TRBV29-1	TGCAGCGTTGAAGGGCAGAACTATGGCTACACCTTC	CSVEGQNYGYTF
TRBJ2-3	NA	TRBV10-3	TGTGCCATCAGTGACGGCACAGATACGCAGTATTTT	CAISDGTDTQYF
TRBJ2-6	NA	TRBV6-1	TGTGCCAGCAGTGAAGAACAGAACTGGTCTGGGGCCAACGTCCTGACTTTC	CASSEEQNWSGANVLTF
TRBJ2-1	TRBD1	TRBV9	TGTGCCAGCAGCGACGGGACAGGGTCGAACAATGAGCAGTTCTTC	CASSDGTGSNNEQFF
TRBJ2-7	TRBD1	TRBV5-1	TGCGCCAGCAGCTCCGGGACAGGCTACGAGCAGTACTTC	CASSSGTGYEQYF
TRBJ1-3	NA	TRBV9	TGTGCCAGCAGCGTAGACCCGAGCTCTGGAAACACCATATATTTT	CASSVDPSSGNTIYF
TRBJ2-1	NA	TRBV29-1	TGCAGCGCCCCAACAGGGCCCAATGAGCAGTTCTTC	CSAPTGPNEQFF
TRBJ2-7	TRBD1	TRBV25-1	TGTGCCAGCAGTGATACAGGGGGCCTTCTGCAGCAGTACTTC	CASSDTGGLLQQYF
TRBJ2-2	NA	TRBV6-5	TGTGCCAGCAAAAGGGGATACATCGGGGAGCTGTTTTTT	CASKRGYIGELFF
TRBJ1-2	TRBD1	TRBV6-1	TGTGCCAGCAGTTCCCAGACAGGGAACTATGGCTACACCTTC	CASSSQTGNYGYTF
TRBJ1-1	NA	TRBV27	TGTGCCAGCAGTTACGGAGCGAACACTGAAGCTTTCTTT	CASSYGANTEAFF
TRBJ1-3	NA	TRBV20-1	TGCAGTGCCCTCTCCGGAAACACCATATATTTT	CSALSGNTIYF
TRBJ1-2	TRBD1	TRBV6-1	TGTGCCAGCAGTGAAAACAGGGGGTTTAGCTATGGCTACACCTTC	CASSENRGFSYGYTF
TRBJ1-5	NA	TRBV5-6	TGTGCCAGCAGCCCGGGAGGGAATCAGCCCCAGCATTTT	CASSPGGNQPQHF
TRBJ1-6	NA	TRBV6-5	TGTGCCAGCAGTTACCAGTCGGGGATCCTAACCCCCCTCCACTTT	CASSYQSGILTPLHF
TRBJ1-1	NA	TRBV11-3	TGTGCCAGCAGCCTCCGGTCCTCGGGGGGCACTGAAGCTTTCTTT	CASSLRSSGGTEAFF
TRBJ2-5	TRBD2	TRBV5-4	TGTGCCAGCAGGCAGCGGGGGGGAGAGACCCAGTACTTC	CASRQRGGETQYF
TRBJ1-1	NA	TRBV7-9	TGTGCCAGCAGCTTTCCCGGGGGTGGAATGAACACTGAAGCTTTCTTT	CASSFPGGGMNTEAFF